The 2 T cell receptor beta chains below were found in one sample sequenced in a study of CD8 T cells in ankylosing spondylitis. MiXCR, run by TCRdb on the 5' RACE reads, gives a single entry per CDR3 protein. The sample carries 200,000 or so distinct CDR3 sequences, about 20% recorded once. The sample comprised blood, either unsorted or a sorted T cell fraction (not recorded which). The source of these receptors is a male donor aged 5 to 30 with ankylosing spondylitis or in good health (not recorded which).

This clonotype was detected many times. The V gene is TRBV29-1, the J gene TRBJ2-3; D is unresolved. V dropped 0 bases and J dropped 0 bases, with 16 bases sitting between them. The CDR3 is made up of 17 amino acids. Looked up from germline, CDR1 is SQVTM and CDR2 is ANQGSEA. CDR3 sequence (DNA): TGCAGCGTTGAAGATCCGCAAAGGTCCGCTAGCACAGATACGCAGTATTTT. Translation: CSVEDPQRSASTDTQYF.

This clonotype was observed a few times. V and J are TRBV18 and TRBJ2-1, with D tentatively TRBD2 (6 bases). The germline gives CDR1 KGHSH, CDR2 LQKENI. Trimming pared 2 bases from V and 8 bases from J, leaving 16 bases between. The CDR3 has 15 residues. The CDR3 region has the DNA TGTGCCAGCTCACCATTTTCACTAGCAGGCGATGAGCAGTTCTTC. It specifies CASSPFSLAGDEQFF.